These 23 T cell receptor beta chains came from one sample sequenced in a study of beta chain features in type 1 diabetes. The entirety of the isolated RNA underwent reverse transcription, so expressed TCRB transcripts were sequenced. Using immunoSEQ multiplex PCR, the repertoire was profiled, and TCRdb retains in-frame clones only, with some absent. The table includes roughly 150,000 clones, over 8.5% detected once. Sequenced sample: central memory CD4+ T cells from blood. The receptors come from a man between 18 and 29 years old in good health.

This clone was counted a few times. The chain joins TRBV6-5 to TRBJ2-1; 9 positions match TRBD1. V was clipped by 4 bases and J by 10 bases; unmatched bases: 8. Germline CDR1 and CDR2: MNHEY and SVGAGI. This CDR3 comprises 14 residues. The CDR3 nucleotides are TGTGCCAGCAGTTCCGGACAGGGGTATAAGGAGCAGTTCTTC. Residues: CASSSGQGYKEQFF.

This chain connects TRBV7-9 to TRBJ2-1; tentatively, D is TRBD1 (5 bases). V lost 1 base and J lost 6, with 19 bases in between. Germline lookup yields CDR1 SEHNR and CDR2 FQNEAQ (reference sequence). CDR3 length: 17 amino acids. The CDR3 DNA reads as TGTGCCAGCAGCTTAGTAGGGGTGGTTCTCCCTCTCAATGAGCAGTTCTTC. It encodes CASSLVGVVLPLNEQFF.

This clone was seen a few times. The chain uses TRBV9 and TRBJ2-7, with D hard to call. CDR3 length: 13 residues. Trimming shortened V by 4 bases and J by 5 bases, and 13 bases separated the two germline ends. Germline lookup yields CDR1 SGDLS and CDR2 YYNGEE. CDR3 DNA sequence: TGTGCCAGCAGCAACAACCCCCTCGACGAGCAGTACTTC. Its protein is CASSNNPLDEQYF.

The chain carries TRBV19 and TRBJ2-1; D is tentatively TRBD1 or TRBD2 (6 bases each). The V end lost 5 bases, the J end lost 0 bases, and 11 bases lay between the germline ends. Germline values: CDR1 LNHDA, CDR2 SQIVND (reference sequence). CDR3 length equals 15 residues. The CDR3 reads CASSRGTSSYNEQFF. CDR3 coding DNA: TGTGCCAGTAGTCGGGGGACATCCTCCTACAATGAGCAGTTCTTC. Using reference TRBV19 and TRBJ2-1 for the parts outside the CDR3, the full variable domain is DGGITQSPKYLFRKEGQNVTLSCEQNLNHDAMYWYRQDPGQGLRLIYYSQIVNDFQKGDIAEGYSVSREKKESFPLTVTSAQKNPTAFYLCASSRGTSSYNEQFFGPGTRLTVL.

This clone occurred a few times. The genes are TRBV4-3 and TRBJ1-3; no reliable D call. V was shortened by 0 bases and J by 0 bases, with 9 bases between the two germline ends. This CDR3 is 16 amino acids long. Germline values: CDR1 LGHNA, CDR2 YSLEER. This CDR3 reads CASSQEAAFSGNTIYF. Here the CDR3 DNA reads TGCGCCAGCAGCCAAGAAGCAGCCTTCTCTGGAAACACCATATATTTT.

The chain combines TRBV29-1 with TRBJ2-3; 7 bases agree with TRBD1. The ends lost 4 bases at V and 4 bases at J; junction bases unmatched: 5. This CDR3 comprises 13 residues. CDR1 and CDR2 from the germline V gene are SQVTM and ANQGSEA. DNA of the CDR3: TGCAGCGTTGCCACAGGGGTTGCAGATACGCAGTATTTT. Its translation: CSVATGVADTQYF.

J is TRBJ1-1 and V is TRBV6-1; 7 bases are a match to TRBD1. J gave up 5 bases and V 5 bases, and 11 bases lay outside the gene matches. CDR1 MNHNS and CDR2 SASEGT come from the germline V gene. The CDR3 length is 15 residues. CDR3 sequence reads: CASSPARQGSTEAFF. Written as DNA, the CDR3 is TGTGCCAGCAGTCCAGCAAGACAGGGCTCGACTGAAGCTTTCTTT.

This chain connects TRBV5-1 to TRBJ2-2; TRBD2 might be the D (5 bases). The CDR3 is 14 residues long. The germline CDR1 and CDR2 sequences are SGHRS and YFSETQ. Trimming pared 9 bases from V and 2 bases from J, leaving 14 bases between. CDR3 protein: CATGVNLNTGELFF. The CDR3 nucleotides are TGCGCCACCGGGGTTAACCTAAACACCGGGGAGCTGTTTTTT.

Only a few counts were recorded for this clone. The rearrangement uses TRBV30 and TRBJ1-5; 7 bases agree with TRBD1. J gave up 6 bases and V 5 bases, and 10 bases lay outside the gene matches. Per the germline V gene, CDR1 is GTSNPN and CDR2 is SVGIG (reference sequence). The CDR3 is 14 amino acids. CDR3 sequence (DNA): TGTGCCTGGGCCCGGACAGGTCGTTCTCAGCCCCAGCATTTT. As protein: CAWARTGRSQPQHF.

The chain has TRBV7-9 and TRBJ1-1; D may be TRBD1 (6 bases). This CDR3 is built from 12 residues. The ends were cut back, 1 base at V and 7 bases at J, with 7 bases in the middle. Germline CDR1 SEHNR, CDR2 FQNEAQ (reference sequence). The CDR3 nucleotides read TGTGCCAGCAGCTTAGGGGACATTGAAGCTTTCTTT. Translated: CASSLGDIEAFF.

This clone was seen more than once but under ten times. V and J are TRBV14 and TRBJ2-2, with a weak D call TRBD1 (5 bases). The V gene's germline CDR1 is SGHDN and CDR2 FVKESK. The CDR3 covers 16 residues. V was shortened by 2 bases and J by 0 bases, with 10 bases between the two germline ends. The CDR3 loop reads CASSQRRQSNTGELFF. DNA for the CDR3: TGTGCCAGCAGCCAACGTAGACAGTCGAACACCGGGGAGCTGTTTTTT.

The CDR3 bases are TGTGCCAGCAGCTTTACAGGGGGCGATGATACGCAGTATTTT. Translating it yields CASSFTGGDDTQYF. The V and J genes are TRBV11-2 and TRBJ2-3, with TRBD1 matching 9 bases. CDR3 length: 14 residues. Per germline, CDR1 SGHAT and CDR2 FQNNGV. J was trimmed by 6 bases and V by 3 bases; bases with no gene match: 4.

This clone was recorded a few times. A far larger clone is only one base removed, so a read error is likely. The rearrangement joins TRBV6-5 to TRBJ2-3; D may correspond to TRBD1 or TRBD2 (5 bases each). The CDR3 covers 16 residues. Looked up from germline, CDR1 is MNHEY and CDR2 is SVGAGI. DNA of the CDR3: TGTTCCAGCAGTTACGGCTCCGGGACCAACACAGATACGCAGTATTTT. Translated: CSSSYGSGTNTDTQYF.

The V gene is TRBV6-6, the J gene TRBJ2-4; D may be TRBD2 (5 bases). V was cut by 6 bases and J by 8 bases, with 11 bases left in between. Germline-derived CDR1 and CDR2 are MNHNY and SVGAGI (reference sequence). The CDR3 consists of 12 residues. CDR3 DNA sequence: TGTGCCAGCAGGAGCTCGAGGGACATTCAGTACTTC. Its protein is CASRSSRDIQYF.

There are many counts of this clone. The V call is TRBV29-1, the J call TRBJ2-1, with 15 bases aligning to TRBD2. In germline, CDR1 is SQVTM, CDR2 ANQGSEA. The CDR3 extends over 12 amino acids. J was trimmed by 15 bases and V by 5 bases; bases with no gene match: 5. The CDR3 DNA follows: TGCAGCGTTAGGACTAGCGGGAGGGCTACGTTCTTC. This encodes CSVRTSGRATFF.

As concerns this clone: Its ends do not fully match the called genes, so a read error is possible. The rearrangement uses TRBV7-7 and TRBJ2-2, with D uncertain. Germline lookup yields CDR1 SSHAT and CDR2 FNYEAQ (reference sequence). The CDR3 has 12 residues. The CDR3 spells CASSLINGELFF. In DNA form, the CDR3 reads TGTGCTAGCAGCTTAATTAACGGGGAGCTGTTTTTT.

This clone came up a few times. This chain uses TRBV19 with TRBJ2-2; perhaps TRBD1 as D (6 bases). Trimming shortened V by 2 bases and J by 3 bases, and 10 bases separated the two germline ends. The CDR3 sequence is 15 residues long. Germline V gene sequence: CDR1 LNHDA, CDR2 SQIVND (reference sequence). CDR3 sequence (DNA): TGTGCCAGTAGTATAACAGGGACCTACACCGGGGAGCTGTTTTTT. Translated, it gives CASSITGTYTGELFF.

Only a few counts were recorded for this clone. V and J are TRBV5-5 and TRBJ2-7, with TRBD1 identical over 9 bases. Trimming at V came to 4 bases and at J to 3 bases, leaving 11 bases not matched to a gene. The CDR3 has 16 residues. Germline assignment: CDR1 SGHKS and CDR2 YYEKEE (reference sequence). CDR3: CASSAVGQGPFYEQYF. The CDR3 coding sequence is TGTGCCAGCAGCGCGGTGGGACAGGGACCTTTCTACGAGCAGTACTTC.

J is TRBJ2-5 and V is TRBV18; D is undetermined. Trimming took 3 bases from V and 5 from J, leaving 7 bases between them. The CDR3 sequence is 12 residues long. Germline lookup yields CDR1 KGHSH and CDR2 LQKENI. This CDR3 is CASSPVSETQYF. CDR3 DNA sequence: TGTGCCAGCTCACCGGTCTCGGAGACCCAGTACTTC.

The chain joins TRBV19 to TRBJ2-1; TRBD2 matches at 11 bases. The V segment lost 7 bases and the J segment 7 bases; nucleotides outside the gene matches: 15. Germline CDR1 reads LNHDA; CDR2 reads SQIVND (reference sequence). The CDR3 has 17 residues. As DNA, the CDR3 is TGTGCCAGTACCTCCACCCGAGGTAGCGGGAGGGTGAATGAGCAGTTCTTC. It codes for CASTSTRGSGRVNEQFF.

This clone came up a few times. The chain links TRBV6-5 to TRBJ2-3, with a possible D match to TRBD2 (6 bases). Trimming took off 2 bases at V and 1 base at J, with 10 bases between the two ends. The CDR3 runs 15 residues. CDR1 MNHEY and CDR2 SVGAGI come from the germline V gene. CDR3 bases: TGTGCCAGCAGTTACGCGTGGGAGGGCACAGATACGCAGTATTTT. Its protein is CASSYAWEGTDTQYF.

This clone showed up just a few times. The chain combines TRBV5-1 with TRBJ2-1, with D uncertain. The CDR3 length is 17 residues. Per germline, CDR1 SGHRS and CDR2 YFSETQ. The V gene lost 0 bases and the J gene lost 2 bases, with 15 bases spanning the gap. The chain's CDR3 is CASSLADPERTYNEQFF. As DNA, the CDR3 is TGCGCCAGCAGCTTGGCCGACCCAGAGAGGACCTACAATGAGCAGTTCTTC.

V and J are TRBV7-7 and TRBJ2-3; the D gene is possibly TRBD1 (5 bases). This CDR3 has 14 residues. V lost 5 bases and J lost 5, with 14 bases in between. Germline CDR1 SSHAT, CDR2 FNYEAQ (reference sequence). CDR3 amino acids: CASSPQGGKDTQYF. CDR3 sequence (DNA): TGTGCCAGCAGCCCCCAGGGCGGAAAAGATACGCAGTATTTT.